This T cell receptor beta chain was sequenced for a study of T cells after posttransplantation cyclophosphamide. General observations from the study: Tissue-infiltrating T cells from skin or gut overlapped little with blood T cells. Recipient CMV seropositivity and CMV reactivation strongly tracked TRB clonality.

Sequencing used immunoSEQ multiplex PCR; TCRdb keeps in-frame clones, though not all of them. The sample lists approximately 29,000 clones, about nine tenths seen once, with 2.5% to 4% in the top ten. For this clone: The antigen remains unidentified.

The receptor comes from a man between 45 and 60 years old. The specimen was PBMCs.

The CDR3, as DNA: TGTGCCAGCAGCTTACAGGGGACACAAGTCTACGAGCAGTACTTC. This encodes CASSLQGTQVYEQYF. The genes are TRBV7-2 and TRBJ2-7; weak D call: TRBD1 (6 bases). The CDR3 runs 15 residues. In germline, CDR1 is SGHTA, CDR2 FQGNSA. Trimming cost V 2 bases and J 3 bases, with 14 bases left between them.